A selection of T cell receptor beta chains follows, all from one sample in a study of OX40 agonist ivuxolimab in advanced cancers. Profiling relied on immunoSEQ multiplex PCR, and the TCRdb table lists in-frame clones only, not all of them. The sample carries over 55,000 clones, roughly nine tenths recorded once. This sample comprised CD4+ or CD8+ T cells sorted from blood, obtained in a trial of the OX40 agonist ivuxolimab. The receptors shown here come from an adult with an advanced solid tumor such as melanoma, head and neck, liver or kidney cancer. Both conserved end residues are part of each CDR3. A D gene is named only where the DNA matches it firmly. Where a row states a size, it is once, few, many or the class of an expanded clone; other rows omit it.

V gene: TRBV14; clone size: -; D gene: TRBD2; J gene: TRBJ2-5; CDR3 protein: CASSEWTSGVFQETQYF; CDR3 DNA: TGTGCCAGCAGCGAATGGACTAGTGGGGTCTTCCAAGAGACCCAGTACTTC
V gene: TRBV4-2; clone size: -; D gene: -; J gene: TRBJ2-2; CDR3 protein: CASSQDRVGWSTGELFF; CDR3 DNA: TGTGCCAGCAGCCAAGACCGGGTAGGGTGGTCCACCGGGGAGCTGTTTTTT
V gene: TRBV10-3; clone size: -; D gene: TRBD1; J gene: TRBJ2-7; CDR3 protein: CAISKGASYEQYF; CDR3 DNA: TGTGCCATTAGTAAGGGGGCCTCCTACGAGCAGTACTTC
V gene: TRBV7-2; clone size: once; D gene: TRBD1; J gene: TRBJ2-5; CDR3 protein: CASSLIGGRETQYF; CDR3 DNA: TGTGCCAGCAGCTTAATAGGGGGCCGGGAGACCCAGTACTTC
V gene: TRBV5-4; clone size: -; D gene: -; J gene: TRBJ2-1; CDR3 protein: CASSFAPSPQDNEQFF; CDR3 DNA: TGTGCCAGCAGCTTTGCCCCTAGCCCCCAGGACAATGAGCAGTTCTTC
V gene: TRBV11-3; clone size: -; D gene: TRBD2; J gene: TRBJ2-5; CDR3 protein: CASSMRTSGQETQYF; CDR3 DNA: TGTGCCAGCAGCATGCGGACTAGCGGCCAAGAGACCCAGTACTTC
V gene: TRBV6-5; clone size: -; D gene: -; J gene: TRBJ2-6; CDR3 protein: CASSYSIRAGANVLTF; CDR3 DNA: TGTGCCAGCAGTTACTCCATCCGGGCTGGGGCCAACGTCCTGACTTTC
V gene: TRBV6-5; clone size: -; D gene: -; J gene: TRBJ2-5; CDR3 protein: CASGRSQETQYF; CDR3 DNA: TGTGCCAGCGGACGTAGTCAAGAGACCCAGTACTTC
V gene: TRBV6-5; clone size: -; D gene: -; J gene: TRBJ2-7; CDR3 protein: CASSYSFGAYEQYF; CDR3 DNA: TGTGCCAGCAGTTACTCGTTTGGCGCGTACGAGCAGTACTTC
V gene: TRBV18; clone size: -; D gene: -; J gene: TRBJ2-6; CDR3 protein: CASSPTQGSPWGANVLTF; CDR3 DNA: TGTGCCAGCTCACCAACGCAGGGTTCCCCATGGGGGGCCAACGTCCTGACTTTC
V gene: TRBV11-2; clone size: -; D gene: TRBD2; J gene: TRBJ2-3; CDR3 protein: CASSLRGASGRADTQYF; CDR3 DNA: TGTGCCAGCAGCTTAAGAGGGGCTAGCGGGAGAGCAGATACGCAGTATTTT
V gene: TRBV29-1; clone size: -; D gene: -; J gene: TRBJ2-7; CDR3 protein: CSVSRGPYEQYF; CDR3 DNA: TGCAGCGTTTCTAGGGGTCCATACGAGCAGTACTTC
V gene: TRBV5-1; clone size: -; D gene: TRBD2; J gene: TRBJ2-5; CDR3 protein: CASSTRTSGIETQYF; CDR3 DNA: TGCGCCAGCAGCACCCGGACTAGCGGGATAGAGACCCAGTACTTC
V gene: TRBV2; clone size: -; D gene: TRBD2; J gene: TRBJ2-1; CDR3 protein: CASGALAGTYNEQFF; CDR3 DNA: TGTGCCAGCGGAGCACTAGCGGGAACCTACAATGAGCAGTTCTTC
V gene: TRBV28; clone size: -; D gene: -; J gene: TRBJ1-4; CDR3 protein: CASSFFGGGLGEKLFF; CDR3 DNA: TGTGCCAGCAGTTTTTTCGGCGGGGGGCTTGGTGAAAAACTGTTTTTT
V gene: TRBV2; clone size: -; D gene: TRBD2; J gene: TRBJ2-2; CDR3 protein: CASSRLAGELFF; CDR3 DNA: TGTGCCAGCAGTAGACTAGCGGGGGAGCTGTTTTTT
V gene: TRBV18; clone size: -; D gene: TRBD1; J gene: TRBJ1-3; CDR3 protein: CASSPRGQGSGNTIYF; CDR3 DNA: TGTGCCAGCTCACCCCGCGGACAGGGCTCTGGAAACACCATATATTTT
V gene: TRBV5-4; clone size: -; D gene: -; J gene: TRBJ2-5; CDR3 protein: CASSPTNQETQYF; CDR3 DNA: TGTGCCAGCAGCCCCACAAACCAAGAGACCCAGTACTTC
V gene: TRBV11-3; clone size: once; D gene: -; J gene: TRBJ1-5; CDR3 protein: CASSLNPNQPQHF; CDR3 DNA: TGTGCCAGCAGTTTGAATCCCAATCAGCCCCAGCATTTT
V gene: TRBV7-3; clone size: -; D gene: -; J gene: TRBJ2-7; CDR3 protein: CASSFRYGSEQYF; CDR3 DNA: TGTGCCAGCAGTTTTAGGTACGGCTCCGAGCAGTACTTC
V gene: TRBV7-3; clone size: -; D gene: TRBD1; J gene: TRBJ1-1; CDR3 protein: CASSLGDRLNTEAFF; CDR3 DNA: TGTGCCAGCAGCTTAGGGGACAGGCTAAACACTGAAGCTTTCTTT
V gene: TRBV5-1; clone size: -; D gene: -; J gene: TRBJ2-1; CDR3 protein: CASNRGSQNSYNEQFF; CDR3 DNA: TGCGCCAGCAACCGAGGATCCCAGAACTCCTACAATGAGCAGTTCTTC
V gene: TRBV2; clone size: -; D gene: TRBD1; J gene: TRBJ2-7; CDR3 protein: CASSAQTGTPEQYF; CDR3 DNA: TGTGCCAGCAGTGCCCAGACAGGGACCCCCGAGCAGTACTTC
V gene: TRBV4-3; clone size: -; D gene: -; J gene: TRBJ2-1; CDR3 protein: CASSQGLGGEQFF; CDR3 DNA: TGCGCCAGCAGCCAAGGACTAGGAGGTGAGCAGTTCTTC
V gene: TRBV23-1; clone size: -; D gene: TRBD1; J gene: TRBJ2-1; CDR3 protein: CASSQRQSDRFAYNEQFF; CDR3 DNA: TGCGCCAGCAGTCAACGACAATCGGACAGGTTTGCCTACAATGAGCAGTTCTTC
V gene: TRBV5-1; clone size: -; D gene: TRBD2; J gene: TRBJ2-3; CDR3 protein: CASNGRVGDTQYF; CDR3 DNA: TGCGCCAGCAACGGGAGGGTAGGAGATACGCAGTATTTT
V gene: TRBV6-5; clone size: -; D gene: TRBD2; J gene: TRBJ2-7; CDR3 protein: CASSSHGLAGGGEQYF; CDR3 DNA: TGTGCCAGCAGTTCCCACGGGCTAGCGGGAGGGGGGGAGCAGTACTTC
V gene: TRBV18; clone size: once; D gene: -; J gene: TRBJ2-1; CDR3 protein: CASSPDVSYNEQFF; CDR3 DNA: TGTGCCAGCTCACCGGATGTCTCCTACAATGAGCAGTTCTTC
V gene: TRBV7-6; clone size: -; D gene: -; J gene: TRBJ2-2; CDR3 protein: CASRGGRGTGELFF; CDR3 DNA: TGTGCCAGCCGAGGGGGGCGCGGGACCGGGGAGCTGTTTTTT